This TCR beta chain derives from a study of shared clonotypes between healthy human individuals (TCRdb year 2020). Background for the entire study: A few men and two women, aged 18 to 49 years, made up the cohort. For each donor, CD4 naive and CD4 memory were each given three plates, CD8 naive was given two plates, and CD8 memory was given one plate. Blood TCR repertoires of about 5 healthy adults were deeply sequenced to estimate repertoire size and the extent of clonotype sharing between individuals. To increase sequencing depth and limit assay-specific biases, TCR repertoire library preparation and sequencing were carried out by different laboratories using diverse techniques. Per donor, leukapheresis produced somewhere between about 0.94 and 9.5 billion PBMCs. Overall results and qualifications from the work: Compared with non-shared clonotypes, clonotypes shared by all four sorted-subset donors had higher generation probabilities. Sampling was limited to blood, and TCR repertoires in tissue likely differ from TCR repertoires in blood. Rarefaction of sorted-subset datasets indicated incomplete sequencing despite the large sequencing depth. Pairwise subsampling led to the expectation that sequencing depth would affect the degree of clonotype sharing among donors. Across four donors, approximately 5% of naive CD4, around 3.3% of naive CD8, 2.3% of memory CD4, and about 0.4% of memory CD8 clonotypes were shared. The small number of donors limited the genetic and exposure-history diversity represented. Larger estimated clonotype richness was generally found for naive subsets than for memory subsets.

The donors were healthy, HIV-negative adults with no recently reported acute infections or vaccinations. Every donor was a Caucasian adult living in Nashville, Tennessee, USA. CD8 memory samples combined magnetically selected CD45RO+ cells with CCR7-negative CD45RA+ effector memory (TemRA) cells. Blood was collected by leukapheresis, and PBMCs were isolated by Ficoll-Histopaque density gradient centrifugation and then cryopreserved in liquid nitrogen vapor phase. Purity and quantity of every magnetically sorted T cell population were checked by analytical flow cytometry. Genomic DNA was isolated from each sorted fraction and quantified by UV absorbance on a Nanodrop 2000c. The CDR3 goes from the cysteine to the phenylalanine over 14 residues. Left in the record is the CDR3 DNA by itself, 42 bases read in frame from the first base. For CDR1 and CDR2, the germline V gene lists SQVTM and ANQGSEA. After removal of 4 bases from V and 5 bases from J, the junction retains 7 bases not matched to a gene.

With respect to this clone: Its antigen is unknown. No much larger clone exists at a distance of one base, and base qualities are not known.

TCR CDR3 regions were amplified from genomic DNA by multiplex PCR using the deep immunoSEQ assay. Extracted genomic DNA from each cell subset was spread evenly across all wells of several immunoSEQ 96-well plates, with each plate serving as a replicate. Each replicate PCR for sorted subsets received 200 ng genomic DNA, equal to some 32,000 T cell genomes. The purified libraries were quantified using a Qubit 3.0 fluorometer, sized with a Bioanalyzer 2100, and then quantified again using the KAPA Library Quantification kit. Each immunoSEQ 96-well plate was sequenced on its own single-read 150-cycle Illumina NextSeq 550 flow cell. On the study's bioinformatics: Because only junctional sequences without quality scores were contained in the immunoSEQ output, filtering matching that applied to full-length reads could not be performed. Sequences were annotated with PyIR, a Python wrapper for IgBLAST v1.9, and V/J genes and CDR3 were assigned using IMGT germline references. Reads were filtered out if the reads had weak V/J assignments (E-value above 1e-6), no CDR3, stop codons, out-of-frame junctions, or ambiguous translated residues. V3J clonotypes were defined as sequences sharing the same inferred V gene, J gene, and CDR3 amino acid sequence. The percentage overlap between two repertoires was calculated by dividing the number of shared unique clonotypes by the size of the smaller repertoire. Three approaches were used to assess repertoire richness: RTK rarefaction, the Chao1 estimator, and Recon v2.1 estimates of unobserved clonotypes. Generation probabilities for all TCRbeta clonotypes obtained by the gDNA method from several donors were computed using OLGA. Drawn from immuneACCESS, this table holds only the in-frame rearrangements with V and J called that TCRdb kept. Clones are partly lost; checked studies trace under half to an unresolved V gene and leave the rest unexplained. V, J and clone size derive from that table, while D and trimming were established from the DNA sequence. Present in this sample are about 110,000 clones, about 72% of which were seen just once. In total, the top ten clones hold around 24% of the sample.

This receptor was obtained from a woman younger than 45 in good health. Source material: memory CD8+ T cells sorted from blood. The meaning of the sample's cell subset or site label: CD45RO+ cells pooled with CCR7-negative TemRA cells. The chain is assembled from TRBV29-1 and TRBJ1-2, with 10 bases in between that match TRBD1. The CDR3 region has the sequence CSVAGGTGVYGYTF. The nucleotide sequence reads TGCAGCGTTGCAGGCGGGACAGGGGTTTATGGCTACACCTTC.